The clone carrying this T cell receptor (beta chain) was recorded a few times. The antigen remains unidentified. This sample is drawn from a study of cytomegalovirus exposure and HLA in healthy donors. Study results and caveats: In a later analysis, the majority of CMV-associated beta chains seemingly showed HLA restriction. Earlier analysis yielded a pattern in which most TCR beta V segments were productive about 87% or about 30% of the time. Analysis was carried out at a later point, and it linked a missense DCLRE1C variant to TCR beta V- and J-gene trimming.

The ends were cut back, 4 bases at V and 0 bases at J, with 13 bases in the middle. CDR3 length: 17 amino acids. CDR1 is MNHEY and CDR2 is SMNVEV in the germline V gene (reference sequence). It was healthy bone marrow donors who served as donors. 60 Vbeta and 13 Jbeta primers were used in PCR. The assay was immunoSEQ multiplex PCR, and TCRdb's table has in-frame clones only and misses some. Of some 190,000 clones listed, roughly four fifths are singletons. This clonotype originated in a woman in her thirties in good health and CMV-seropositive. The chain recombines TRBV27 with TRBJ1-6, with D possibly matching TRBD1 (5 bases). The specimen sequenced was PBMCs. In DNA, the CDR3 is TGTGCCAGCAGTTGGGCAGGGCCGAGCTCCTATAATTCACCCCTCCACTTT. Protein: CASSWAGPSSYNSPLHF.